Each of the 5 T cell receptor beta chains below was sequenced from the same sample in a study of cytomegalovirus exposure and HLA in healthy donors. The PCR was carried out with 60 Vbeta primers and 13 Jbeta primers. Assay: immunoSEQ multiplex PCR; the TCRdb copy retains only in-frame clones and omits some. The table shows some 110,000 clones, with over 8% occurring only once. Sequenced: PBMCs. These receptors all stem from a man between 25 and 39 years old in good health and CMV-seronegative.

V usage is TRBV30 and J usage is TRBJ2-3; 8 bases are a match to TRBD1. The CDR3 has 13 residues. Germline values: CDR1 GTSNPN, CDR2 SVGIG (reference sequence). The CDR3 region is CARKGRGRDTQYF. CDR3 DNA sequence: TGTGCTCGGAAGGGCAGGGGGCGAGATACGCAGTATTTT. The entire variable domain, with the rest obtained from reference TRBV30 and TRBJ2-3, is as follows: SQTIHQWPATLVQPVGSPLSLECTVEGTSNPNLYWYRQAAGRGLQLLFYSVGIGQISSEVPQNLSASRPQDRQFILSSKKLLLSDSGFYLCARKGRGRDTQYFGPGTRLTVL.

This clone was detected a few times. The chain combines TRBV13 with TRBJ1-6, with D unclear. The germline V gene encodes CDR1 PRHDT and CDR2 FYEKMQ (reference sequence). The CDR3 totals 16 residues. V lost 5 bases and J lost 1, with 12 bases in between. The CDR3 DNA follows: TGTGCCAGCAGCCCAAGACCGGGATCCTATAATTCACCCCTCCACTTT. It encodes CASSPRPGSYNSPLHF.

This clone was observed a handful of times. The chain joins TRBV14 to TRBJ2-7; D may be TRBD1 (5 bases). In germline, CDR1 is SGHDN, CDR2 FVKESK. This CDR3 is built from 13 residues. V lost 3 bases, J lost 2 bases, and 8 bases lay in between. This CDR3 reads CASSQAGPYEQYF. The CDR3, as DNA: TGTGCCAGCAGCCAGGCAGGGCCCTACGAGCAGTACTTC.

This clone has only a few counts. J is TRBJ1-2 and V is TRBV19, with D tentatively TRBD1 (5 bases). The V and J ends lost 5 bases and 0 bases respectively, with 16 bases between them. From germline, CDR1 is LNHDA and CDR2 SQIVND (reference sequence). This CDR3 region has 16 residues. For the CDR3, the DNA is TGTGCCAGTAGTCCTGACCGAACAGGCCCTAACTATGGCTACACCTTC. The encoded protein is CASSPDRTGPNYGYTF.

This clone has only a few counts. The CDR3 sequence: CASSVTSGTPYEQYF. The CDR3, as DNA: TGTGCCAGCAGCGTGACTAGCGGAACCCCCTACGAGCAGTACTTC. V and J are TRBV9 and TRBJ2-7; TRBD2 matches at 9 bases. CDR1 and CDR2 from the germline V gene are SGDLS and YYNGEE. V was clipped by 2 bases and J by 2 bases; unmatched bases: 5. The CDR3 totals 15 residues.